This is a list of T cell receptor beta chains from one sample in a study of blood T cell repertoires in COVID-19. Data came from immunoSEQ multiplex PCR; TCRdb stores just in-frame clones and leaves some out. This repertoire shows approximately 110,000 clones, more than 60% found once; its top ten account for 20% to 25%. Sequencing was carried out using peripheral blood. These receptors were taken from a man between 65 and 85 years old with active or convalescent COVID-19. Each CDR3 is given with its conserved first and last residue. D genes are given only for firm matches. Rows may omit the clone size; those that give it use once, few, many or a size class.

d_call,j_call,clone_size,v_call,cdr3_nt,cdr3_aa
TRBD1,TRBJ2-4,-,TRBV2,TGTGCCAGCAAATTCGACAGGGCGGACATTCAGTACTTC,CASKFDRADIQYF
TRBD1,TRBJ1-2,-,TRBV5-1,TGCGCCAGCAGCTTGGGGGACAGAGAGGGGTATGGCTACACCTTC,CASSLGDREGYGYTF
TRBD1,TRBJ2-1,-,TRBV28,TGTGCCAGCAGTTTATGGACAGGGGTTGGGAATGAGCAGTTCTTC,CASSLWTGVGNEQFF
-,TRBJ1-6,-,TRBV19,TGTGCCAGTACCCTGAGAACAGGGAACAATTCACCCCTCCACTTT,CASTLRTGNNSPLHF
TRBD1,TRBJ1-4,-,TRBV3-1/TRBV3-2,TGTGCCAGCAGCCGGGGGACAGGGGACTTTAATGAAAAACTGTTTTTT,CASSRGTGDFNEKLFF
-,TRBJ1-2,-,TRBV19,TGTGCCAGTAGCCCTAAAGCTAACTATGGCTACACCTTC,CASSPKANYGYTF
TRBD1,TRBJ2-7,-,TRBV9,TGTGCCAGCAGCGTAGGGACAGGGGGCGAGCAGTACTTC,CASSVGTGGEQYF
-,TRBJ2-1,-,TRBV9,TGTGCCAGCAGCCGAGGTTCAGGGGACTACAATGAGCAGTTCTTC,CASSRGSGDYNEQFF
-,TRBJ2-2,-,TRBV6-1,TGTGCCAGCAGTGGTCCGACAGGTGCCACCGGGGAGCTGTTTTTT,CASSGPTGATGELFF
-,TRBJ1-6,-,TRBV11-2,TGTGCCAGCAGCTTAGTTGGGCAGGGTCAGTCACCCCTCCACTTT,CASSLVGQGQSPLHF
-,TRBJ2-5,-,TRBV18,TGTGCCAGCTCACCAAGGACATTAGAAGAGACCCAGTACTTC,CASSPRTLEETQYF
-,TRBJ2-1,-,TRBV28,TGTGCCAGCAGGGGAGCCGGGGTGGGGTTTTACAATGAGCAGTTCTTC,CASRGAGVGFYNEQFF
-,TRBJ1-3,-,TRBV4-1,TGCGCCAGCAGCCAAGAGGTCGGGAGCTCTGGAAACACCATATATTTT,CASSQEVGSSGNTIYF
TRBD1,TRBJ2-5,-,TRBV5-1,TGCGCCAGCAGCTACCGTGTACAGGGGTTCCAAGAGACCCAGTACTTC,CASSYRVQGFQETQYF
-,TRBJ2-1,-,TRBV5-1,TGCGCCAGCAGCATACAGGGCAATGAGCAGTTCTTC,CASSIQGNEQFF
-,TRBJ1-2,-,TRBV18,TGTGCCAGCGGGGCAGACTTAGGTGGCTACACCTTC,CASGADLGGYTF
-,TRBJ1-3,once,TRBV24-1,TGTGCCACCAGTGATGCGCGTGCCTCGGGAAACACCATATATTTT,CATSDARASGNTIYF
-,TRBJ1-6,-,TRBV19,TGTGCCAGTAGTATCGTAAAAGGAGGAAATTCACCCCTCCACTTT,CASSIVKGGNSPLHF
-,TRBJ2-7,-,TRBV3-1/TRBV3-2,TGTGCCAGCAGCCAAGAAGGGAGACGGGCGGGGAACAGGCAGTACTTC,CASSQEGRRAGNRQYF
TRBD1,TRBJ1-2,few,TRBV28,TGTGCCAGCACTACTTTACAGGGGCCGAGGGGCTACACCTTC,CASTTLQGPRGYTF
TRBD1,TRBJ2-6,-,TRBV7-9,TGTGCCAGCAGCTTAACACCGGGACAGGGGGTCTCTGGGGCCAACGTCCTGACTTTC,CASSLTPGQGVSGANVLTF
-,TRBJ1-5,-,TRBV7-3,TGTGCCAGCAGCGTAAACAACAATCAGCCCCAGCATTTT,CASSVNNNQPQHF
TRBD2,TRBJ2-1,-,TRBV7-3,TGTGCCAGCAGCTCCTCCGGGACTATCTCCTACAATGAGCAGTTCTTC,CASSSSGTISYNEQFF
-,TRBJ1-5,few,TRBV30,TGTGCCTGGAGTGCCGACGGAGGCAATCAGCCCCAGCATTTT,CAWSADGGNQPQHF
TRBD2,TRBJ2-2,-,TRBV14,TGTGCCAGCAGCCAATATCTAGCGGGGAACACCGGGGAGCTGTTTTTT,CASSQYLAGNTGELFF
-,TRBJ2-3,once,TRBV10-1,TGCGCCAGCGGGGTAAAGGGGACAGATACGCAGTATTTT,CASGVKGTDTQYF
-,TRBJ2-3,-,TRBV5-6,TGTGCCAGCAGCTCACCGCGGGACGGCGATACGCAGTATTTT,CASSSPRDGDTQYF
TRBD1,TRBJ2-5,-,TRBV5-1,TGCGCCAGCAGCTCGGGACAGGCATGGGAGACCCAGTACTTC,CASSSGQAWETQYF
-,TRBJ2-3,-,TRBV5-5,TGTGCCAGCAGCCTTACAGGGAACCCAACACACGAAGATACGCAGTATTTT,CASSLTGNPTHEDTQYF
TRBD1,TRBJ1-2,-,TRBV28,TGTGCCAGCAGTCTGGACAGGGGCTATGGCTACACCTTC,CASSLDRGYGYTF
-,TRBJ2-7,-,TRBV6-1,TGTGCCAGCAGTGACGCCGGGACAGGCGGGGGCTCCTACGAGCAGTACTTC,CASSDAGTGGGSYEQYF
-,TRBJ2-7,-,TRBV11-1,TGTGCCAGCAGCCCCAACGGGGACTCAATCTACGAGCAGTACTTC,CASSPNGDSIYEQYF
TRBD1,TRBJ1-2,-,TRBV27,TGTGCCAGCAGTTTAGACAGACAGGGAAGGGGGGTCTACACCTTC,CASSLDRQGRGVYTF
TRBD1,TRBJ1-1,-,TRBV30,TGTGCCTGGGGTGGGACAGAAGTCACTGAAGCTTTCTTT,CAWGGTEVTEAFF
-,TRBJ1-1,-,TRBV15,TGTGCCACCAGCTTCCGGAGCGGGAACACTGAAGCTTTCTTT,CATSFRSGNTEAFF
-,TRBJ2-2,few,TRBV24-1,TGTGCCACCAGTGATCACACAGGGCCCGGGGAGCTGTTTTTT,CATSDHTGPGELFF
TRBD1,TRBJ1-1,few,TRBV2,TGTGCCAGCGGACAGGGGGCATGGGACACTGAAGCTTTCTTT,CASGQGAWDTEAFF
-,TRBJ1-2,-,TRBV5-5,TGTGCCAGCAGCTTGGACAGTGTCTATGGCTACACCTTC,CASSLDSVYGYTF
-,TRBJ1-2,once,TRBV19,TGTGCCAGTAGTATTCAGCAGGGAAGCTATGGCTACACCTTC,CASSIQQGSYGYTF
-,TRBJ2-7,few,TRBV6-5,TGTGCCAGCAGTTACAAGGCAGGTCTTTACGAGCAGTACTTC,CASSYKAGLYEQYF
TRBD1,TRBJ1-2,-,TRBV19,TGTGCCAGTAGTTCCCTGGACAGGGGATATGGCTACACCTTC,CASSSLDRGYGYTF
TRBD1,TRBJ2-7,-,TRBV12-5,TGTGCTAGTGGTCGCGACAGGGGGCCATACGAGCAGTACTTC,CASGRDRGPYEQYF
TRBD2,TRBJ2-7,-,TRBV7-9,TGTGCCAGCAGCTCCCCGGGACTAGCGGGGCGCGGGGGGGAGCAGTACTTC,CASSSPGLAGRGGEQYF
-,TRBJ2-3,-,TRBV4-2,TGTGCCAGCAGCCTTTCCGGGACTTCTAGCACAGATACGCAGTATTTT,CASSLSGTSSTDTQYF
TRBD2,TRBJ2-1,-,TRBV5-5,TGTGCCAGCAGCTTTGCTAGCGGTTCCTACAATGAGCAGTTCTTC,CASSFASGSYNEQFF
-,TRBJ1-2,few,TRBV5-6,TGTGCCAGCAGCTTGCCAGGGGCGTCTTATGGCTACACCTTC,CASSLPGASYGYTF
-,TRBJ2-7,-,TRBV30,TGTGCCTGGAGTGCCGGCAGGAGAGGGTACGAGCAGTACTTC,CAWSAGRRGYEQYF
-,TRBJ1-2,-,TRBV9,TGTGCCAGCAGCAAAGAGGGAGATCACGGCTACACCTTC,CASSKEGDHGYTF
-,TRBJ1-1,-,TRBV7-2,TGTGCCAGCAGCTTAACGGGGGGGACATTGAACACTGAAGCTTTCTTT,CASSLTGGTLNTEAFF
TRBD1,TRBJ1-2,-,TRBV2,TGTGCCAGCAGACCTCAGGGGGCGATTTGGGATGGCTACACCTTC,CASRPQGAIWDGYTF
-,TRBJ1-6,-,TRBV5-1,TGCGCCAGCAGCTTGACACGGGATAATTCACCCCTCCACTTT,CASSLTRDNSPLHF
TRBD2,TRBJ2-1,-,TRBV28,TGTGCCAGCAGTGGACTAGAGGGCGGATACAATGAGCAGTTCTTC,CASSGLEGGYNEQFF
-,TRBJ1-1,-,TRBV4-1,TGCGCCAGCAGCCAAGGAGCGGGATTGAACACTGAAGCTTTCTTT,CASSQGAGLNTEAFF
-,TRBJ1-5,-,TRBV6-5,TGTGCCAGCAGTTACTCTGGACGGGACAATCAGCCCCAGCATTTT,CASSYSGRDNQPQHF
TRBD2,TRBJ2-4,-,TRBV5-1,TGCGCCAGCAGCCCAGCGGGGGGGACCGCCCCAAACATTCAGTACTTC,CASSPAGGTAPNIQYF
-,TRBJ1-1,-,TRBV18,TGTGCCAGCTCACCCTCACGGGACACTGAAGCTTTCTTT,CASSPSRDTEAFF
-,TRBJ2-1,-,TRBV30,TGTGCCTGGAGTCCCCCGGGACATGTTCACAATGAGCAGTTCTTC,CAWSPPGHVHNEQFF
TRBD1,TRBJ2-7,-,TRBV7-9,TGTGCCAGCAGCTTAACAGGGGTGCCGTACTTC,CASSLTGVPYF
-,TRBJ2-1,-,TRBV2,TGTGCCAGCAGTACAGGGTACCCTCCGACCTACAATGAGCAGTTCTTC,CASSTGYPPTYNEQFF
TRBD2,TRBJ2-1,-,TRBV27,TGTGCCAGCAGTTTAAACCCTCCAGGGGCAACTAGCGGGAGGGCCGGTGGTGAGCAGTTCTTC,CASSLNPPGATSGRAGGEQFF